This paragraph reports one T cell receptor beta chain. The antigen remains unidentified. This record comes from a study of T cells in Graves' hyperthyroidism and ophthalmopathy. Whole-study results and caveats: Blood shared most expanded thyroid clonotypes above 0.001.

The source material, RNA transcripts, was used to amplify TCR beta CDR3 regions. When the TCR CDR3 underwent first-round RT-PCR, the HTBI primer set was used. TCRdb ran MiXCR on the multiplex PCR reads and lists one entry per CDR3 protein. The sample has fewer than 250,000 distinct CDR3 sequences, 17% seen once; the top ten hold roughly 50%. This CDR3 comprises 13 residues. Trimming cost V 5 bases and J 4 bases, with 6 bases left between them. The germline CDR1 and CDR2 sequences are SEHNR and FQNEAQ (reference sequence). The receptor's source is a man over 45 with Graves' hyperthyroidism. V and J are TRBV7-9 and TRBJ2-6, with D uncertain. Input material: blood. The CDR3 coding sequence is TGTGCCAGCAGCCCCCTCGGGGCCAACGTCCTGACTTTC. It encodes CASSPLGANVLTF.